What follows are 5 T cell receptor beta chains derived from one specimen sequenced in a study of response to subunit inactivated influenza vaccine. One entry per CDR3 protein results from TCRdb running MiXCR on the RT-PCR reads. The sample yields hundreds of thousands of distinct CDR3 sequences, approximately 18% seen once. The sample in question was PBMCs from blood, obtained about 5 days after vaccination. The receptors were sampled from a man aged 50-59 years who received an inactivated influenza vaccine.

The DNA for the CDR3 is TGTGCCAGCATGGGCAGGGGGCGTTTCGGTGGCTACACCTTC. This codes for CASMGRGRFGGYTF. The chain is built from TRBV6-1 and TRBJ1-2; 8 bases map to TRBD1. V shed 7 bases and J 7 bases; nucleotides not matched to a gene: 11. From germline, CDR1 is MNHNS and CDR2 SASEGT. The CDR3 is 14 amino acids.

The chain is built from TRBV28 and TRBJ2-5; D is unclear. From germline, CDR1 is MDHEN and CDR2 SYDVKM. Trimming took off 5 bases at V and 4 bases at J, with 11 bases between the two ends. CDR3 length: 13 residues. This CDR3 is CASSPGWGETQYF. The CDR3 DNA reads TGTGCCAGCAGTCCGGGTTGGGGAGAGACCCAGTACTTC.

In this sample, this clonotype turned up a few times. V is TRBV20-1 and J is TRBJ2-1, with D perhaps given as TRBD1 or TRBD2 (7 bases each). Germline V gene lookup returns CDR1 DFQATT and CDR2 SNEGSKA (reference sequence). The CDR3 has 14 amino acids. V shed 5 bases and J shed 6 bases, with 17 bases lying between them. CDR3 amino acids: CSAQTGRGSNEQFF. The CDR3 region has the DNA TGCAGTGCTCAGACAGGGAGGGGGTCCAATGAGCAGTTCTTC.

Only a few counts were recorded for this clonotype. The chain has TRBV3-1 and TRBJ2-5; D is ambiguous. Between the trimmed V and J ends, which lost 7 bases and 0 bases, there was a span of 18 bases. Germline assignment: CDR1 LGHDT and CDR2 YNNKEL (reference sequence). The CDR3 is made up of 16 amino acids. For the CDR3, the DNA is TGTGCCAGCAACCCTACTGGCCCTCTGTACCAAGAGACCCAGTACTTC. Residues: CASNPTGPLYQETQYF.

This clonotype was detected only a few times. This chain joins TRBV4-3 and TRBJ2-6; D is undetermined. The CDR3 is 15 residues long. Trimming cost V 0 bases and J 1 base, with 4 bases left between them. The germline gives CDR1 LGHNA, CDR2 YSLEER. The DNA for the CDR3 is TGCGCCAGCAGCCAAGATTGGTCTGGGGCCAACGTCCTGACTTTC. This encodes CASSQDWSGANVLTF.